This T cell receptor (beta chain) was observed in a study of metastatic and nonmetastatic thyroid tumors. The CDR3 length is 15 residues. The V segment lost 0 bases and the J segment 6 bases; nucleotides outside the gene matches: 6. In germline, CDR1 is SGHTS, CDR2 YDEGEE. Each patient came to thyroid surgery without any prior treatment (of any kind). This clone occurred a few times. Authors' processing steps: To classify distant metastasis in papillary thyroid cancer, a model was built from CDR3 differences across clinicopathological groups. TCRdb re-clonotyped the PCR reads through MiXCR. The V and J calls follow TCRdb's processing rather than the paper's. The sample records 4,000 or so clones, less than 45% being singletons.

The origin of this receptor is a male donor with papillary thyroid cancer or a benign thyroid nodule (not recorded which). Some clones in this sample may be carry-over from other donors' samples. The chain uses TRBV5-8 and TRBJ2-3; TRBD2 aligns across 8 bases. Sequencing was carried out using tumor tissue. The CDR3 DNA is TGTGCCAGCAGCTTGGAGGGACTAGGGAAGGATACGCAGTATTTT. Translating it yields CASSLEGLGKDTQYF.